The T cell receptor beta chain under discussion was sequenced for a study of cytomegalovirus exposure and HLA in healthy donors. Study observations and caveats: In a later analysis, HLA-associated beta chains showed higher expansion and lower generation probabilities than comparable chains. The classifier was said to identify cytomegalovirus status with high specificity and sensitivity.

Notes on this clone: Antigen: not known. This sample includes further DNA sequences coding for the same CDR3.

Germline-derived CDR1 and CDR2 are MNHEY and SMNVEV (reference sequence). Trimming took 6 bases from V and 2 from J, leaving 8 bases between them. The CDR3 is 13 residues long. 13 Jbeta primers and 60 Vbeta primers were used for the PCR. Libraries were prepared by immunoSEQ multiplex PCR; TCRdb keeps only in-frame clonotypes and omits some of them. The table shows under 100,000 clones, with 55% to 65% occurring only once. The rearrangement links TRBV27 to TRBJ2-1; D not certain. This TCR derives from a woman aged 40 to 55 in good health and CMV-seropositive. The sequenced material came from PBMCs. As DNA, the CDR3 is TGTGCCAGCAGCCTGCGGCCCTACAATGAGCAGTTCTTC. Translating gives CASSLRPYNEQFF.